This entry lists 10 T cell receptor beta chains sequenced from one sample in a study of CD8 T cells in ankylosing spondylitis. TCRdb re-called the 5' RACE reads with MiXCR, one entry per CDR3 protein. There are fewer than 180,000 distinct CDR3 sequences in the sample; roughly 44% occur only once, and about 16% lies in the top ten. Input material: synovial fluid, either unsorted or a sorted T cell fraction (not recorded which). All receptors come from a male donor with ankylosing spondylitis.

This clonotype was detected a few times. The V gene is TRBV4-1, the J gene TRBJ2-3, with D maybe TRBD2 (5 bases). V was trimmed by 5 bases and J by 0 bases, leaving 18 bases between them. The V gene's germline CDR1 is MGHRA and CDR2 YSYEKL. The CDR3 has 17 amino acids. CDR3 coding DNA: TGCGCCAGCAGCAACGTTGGAGGCAACGCTAGCACAGATACGCAGTATTTT. It translates to CASSNVGGNASTDTQYF.

This chain connects TRBV15 to TRBJ1-5, with a possible D match to TRBD1 (6 bases). Germline V lookup: CDR1 LNHNV, CDR2 YYDKDF (reference sequence). Deletions cut 0 bases from V and 0 bases from J, with 15 bases between. The CDR3 is made up of 18 amino acids. CDR3 in amino acids: CATSRDTGRGYSNQPQHF. The CDR3 DNA sequence: TGTGCCACCAGCAGAGATACAGGGAGGGGGTATAGCAATCAGCCCCAGCATTTT.

The chain recombines TRBV12-3 or TRBV12-4 with TRBJ2-3, with D uncertain. Trimming removed 3 bases at V and 12 bases at J, with 10 bases between. The CDR3 has 11 residues. The CDR3 DNA sequence: TGTGCCAGCAGTTTCTCAGCTCCTCAGTATTTT. This sequence encodes CASSFSAPQYF.

The chain is built from TRBV2 and TRBJ1-5, with D maybe TRBD1 (6 bases). There are 15 residues in the CDR3. Germline assignment: CDR1 SNHLY and CDR2 FYNNEI. Trimming cost V 6 bases and J 1 base, with 13 bases left between them. The CDR3 nucleotides are TGTGCCAGCAGGGACAGTATAAGGAGCAATCAGCCCCAGCATTTT. It translates to CASRDSIRSNQPQHF.

In this sample, this clonotype turned up a few times. The chain employs TRBV4-3 and TRBJ2-2; D possibly corresponds to TRBD2 (6 bases). This CDR3 contains 15 residues. Deletions cut 1 base from V and 3 bases from J, with 9 bases between. The germline gives CDR1 LGHNA, CDR2 YSLEER. Here the CDR3 reads CASSQGSGHTGELFF. The CDR3 bases are TGCGCCAGCAGCCAAGGTAGCGGCCACACCGGGGAGCTGTTTTTT.

The rearrangement links TRBV10-3 to TRBJ2-7; 11 positions agree with TRBD1. The CDR3 has 17 amino acids. The germline V gene encodes CDR1 ENHRY and CDR2 SYGVKD. With V trimmed by 2 bases and J by 3 bases, 9 bases remained unmatched. CDR3 bases: TGTGCCATCAGTGAGGGTGGTTGGACAGGGGGCATCTACGAGCAGTACTTC. It encodes CAISEGGWTGGIYEQYF.

The V and J genes are TRBV4-1 and TRBJ2-2, with 9 bases identical to TRBD1. The J segment lost 3 bases and the V segment lost 4 bases, leaving 6 bases of the junction unmatched. The CDR3 is made up of 16 amino acids. Germline CDR1 MGHRA, CDR2 YSYEKL. CDR3 in amino acids: CASSPRQGVHTGELFF. The CDR3 nucleotides read TGCGCCAGCAGCCCCCGACAGGGGGTTCACACCGGGGAGCTGTTTTTT.

The chain couples TRBV3-1 to TRBJ1-5, with D possibly being TRBD1 (5 bases). The ends were cut back, 2 bases at V and 8 bases at J, with 13 bases in the middle. The CDR3 loop spans 14 amino acids. Germline CDR1 LGHDT, CDR2 YNNKEL (reference sequence). CDR3 in DNA: TGTGCCAGCAGCCAACCTCAAGGGGAGAAGCCCCAGCATTTT. This encodes CASSQPQGEKPQHF.

The chain carries TRBV29-1 and TRBJ1-2; D may be TRBD1 (5 bases). The CDR3 has 13 residues. With 6 bases removed from V and 1 base from J, the gap between germline ends came to 12 bases. The germline V gene has CDR1 SQVTM and CDR2 ANQGSEA. The CDR3 nucleotides are TGCAGCGTCAGACAGATCAATAACTATGGCTACACCTTC. It specifies CSVRQINNYGYTF.

This CDR3 reads CASSVGGGTNEQFF. CDR3 nucleotides: TGTGCCAGCAGCGTAGGGGGAGGCACCAATGAGCAGTTCTTC. This sequence joins TRBV9 and TRBJ2-1; a possible D gene is TRBD2 (6 bases). This CDR3 is 14 amino acids long. Trimming cost V 0 bases and J 6 bases, with 10 bases left between them. The germline V gene has CDR1 SGDLS and CDR2 YYNGEE.